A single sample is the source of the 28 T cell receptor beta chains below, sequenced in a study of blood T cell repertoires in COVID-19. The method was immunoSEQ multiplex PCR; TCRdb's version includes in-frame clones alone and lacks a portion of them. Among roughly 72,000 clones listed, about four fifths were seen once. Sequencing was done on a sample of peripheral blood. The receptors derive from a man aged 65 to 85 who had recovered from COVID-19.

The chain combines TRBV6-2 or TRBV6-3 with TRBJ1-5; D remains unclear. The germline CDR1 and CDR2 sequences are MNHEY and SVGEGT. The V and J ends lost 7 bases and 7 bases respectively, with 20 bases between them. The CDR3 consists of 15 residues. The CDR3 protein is CASTPSGGWWQPQHF. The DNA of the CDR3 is TGTGCCAGCACCCCCTCGGGAGGGTGGTGGCAGCCCCAGCATTTT.

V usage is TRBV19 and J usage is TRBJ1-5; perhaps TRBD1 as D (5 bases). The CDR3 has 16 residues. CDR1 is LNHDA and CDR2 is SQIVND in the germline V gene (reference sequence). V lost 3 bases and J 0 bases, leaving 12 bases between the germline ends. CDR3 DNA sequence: TGTGCCAGTAGTATCCGGGGGGGGTTTAGCAATCAGCCCCAGCATTTT. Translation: CASSIRGGFSNQPQHF.

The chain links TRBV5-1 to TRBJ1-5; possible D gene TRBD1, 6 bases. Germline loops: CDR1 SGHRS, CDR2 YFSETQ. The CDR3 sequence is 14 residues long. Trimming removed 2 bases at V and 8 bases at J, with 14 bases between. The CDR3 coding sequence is TGCGCCAGCAGCTTACAGGGTTCTGGGGAGCCCCAGCATTTT. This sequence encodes CASSLQGSGEPQHF. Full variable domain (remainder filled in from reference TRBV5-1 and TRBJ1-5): KAGVTQTPRYLIKTRGQQVTLSCSPISGHRSVSWYQQTPGQGLQFLFEYFSETQRNKGNFPGRFSGRQFSNSRSEMNVSTLELGDSALYLCASSLQGSGEPQHFGDGTRLSIL.

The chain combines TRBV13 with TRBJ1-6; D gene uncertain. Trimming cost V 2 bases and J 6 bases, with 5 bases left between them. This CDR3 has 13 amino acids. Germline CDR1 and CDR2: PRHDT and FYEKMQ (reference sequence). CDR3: CASSLSFNSPLHF. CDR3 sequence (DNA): TGTGCCAGCAGCTTAAGCTTTAATTCACCCCTCCACTTT.

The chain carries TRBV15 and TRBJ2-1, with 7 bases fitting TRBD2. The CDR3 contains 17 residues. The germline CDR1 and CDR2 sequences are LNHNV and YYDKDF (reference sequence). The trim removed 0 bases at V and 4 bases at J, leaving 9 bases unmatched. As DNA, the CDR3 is TGTGCCACCAGCAGAGATCAAGGCGGGAGCGGATACAATGAGCAGTTCTTC. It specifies CATSRDQGGSGYNEQFF. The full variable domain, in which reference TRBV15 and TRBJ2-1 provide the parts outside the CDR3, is DAMVIQNPRYQVTQFGKPVTLSCSQTLNHNVMYWYQQKSSQAPKLLFHYYDKDFNNEADTPDNFQSRRPNTSFCFLDIRSPGLGDTAMYLCATSRDQGGSGYNEQFFGPGTRLTVL.

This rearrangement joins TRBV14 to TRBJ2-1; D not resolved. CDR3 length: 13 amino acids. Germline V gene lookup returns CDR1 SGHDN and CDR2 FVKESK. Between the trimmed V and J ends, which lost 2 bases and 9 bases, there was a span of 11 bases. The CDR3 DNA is TGTGCCAGCAGCCAAAAGCGATCGGTTGAGCAGTTCTTC. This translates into CASSQKRSVEQFF.

The CDR3 coding sequence is TGTGCCAGCAGTTTATTCCAGGGCCCTGAAGCTTTCTTT. Residues: CASSLFQGPEAFF. The chain joins TRBV27 to TRBJ1-1, with D perhaps matching TRBD1 (5 bases). In germline, CDR1 is MNHEY, CDR2 SMNVEV (reference sequence). The CDR3 is made up of 13 amino acids. Between the trimmed V and J ends, which lost 1 base and 6 bases, there was a span of 9 bases.

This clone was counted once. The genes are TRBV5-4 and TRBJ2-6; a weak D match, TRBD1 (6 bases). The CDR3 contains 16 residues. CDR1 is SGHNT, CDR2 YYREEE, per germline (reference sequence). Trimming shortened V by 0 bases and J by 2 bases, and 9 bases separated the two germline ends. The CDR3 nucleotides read TGTGCCAGCAGCTTGGTTGGGGGCGCTGGGGCCAACGTCCTGACTTTC. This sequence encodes CASSLVGGAGANVLTF.

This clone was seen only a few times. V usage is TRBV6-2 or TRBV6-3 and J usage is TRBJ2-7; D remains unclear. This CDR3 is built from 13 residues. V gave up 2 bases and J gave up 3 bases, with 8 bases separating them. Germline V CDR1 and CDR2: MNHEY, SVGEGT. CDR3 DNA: TGTGCCAGCAGTTACGGTGCAGTCTACGAGCAGTACTTC. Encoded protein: CASSYGAVYEQYF.

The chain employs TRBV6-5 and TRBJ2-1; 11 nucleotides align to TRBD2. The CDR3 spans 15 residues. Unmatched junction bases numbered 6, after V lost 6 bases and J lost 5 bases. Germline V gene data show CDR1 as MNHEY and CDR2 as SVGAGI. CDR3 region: CASRPTSGSHNEQFF. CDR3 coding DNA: TGTGCCAGCAGACCCACTAGCGGGAGCCACAATGAGCAGTTCTTC.

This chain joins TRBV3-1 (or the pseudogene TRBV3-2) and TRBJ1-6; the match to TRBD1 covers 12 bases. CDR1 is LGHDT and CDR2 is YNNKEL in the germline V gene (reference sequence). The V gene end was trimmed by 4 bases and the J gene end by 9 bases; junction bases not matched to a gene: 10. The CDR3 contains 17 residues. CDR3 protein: CASSRLGTGGGGSPLHF. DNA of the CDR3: TGTGCCAGCAGCCGACTAGGGACAGGGGGCGGGGGTTCACCCCTCCACTTT.

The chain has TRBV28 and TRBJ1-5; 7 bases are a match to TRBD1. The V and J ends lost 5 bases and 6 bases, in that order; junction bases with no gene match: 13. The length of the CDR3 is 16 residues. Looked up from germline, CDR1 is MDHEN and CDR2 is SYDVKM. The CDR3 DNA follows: TGTGCCAGCAGTCTACAGACAGGGTGGGGGATTCAGCCCCAGCATTTT. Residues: CASSLQTGWGIQPQHF.

The chain's CDR3 is CASSQDSWGGNTEAFF. CDR3 DNA: TGTGCCAGCAGCCAAGATTCTTGGGGAGGGAACACTGAAGCTTTCTTT. The chain combines TRBV4-2 with TRBJ1-1; D gene unclear. Germline CDR1 LGHNA, CDR2 YNFKEQ. The CDR3 length is 16 residues. V lost 0 bases and J lost 1, with 12 bases in between.

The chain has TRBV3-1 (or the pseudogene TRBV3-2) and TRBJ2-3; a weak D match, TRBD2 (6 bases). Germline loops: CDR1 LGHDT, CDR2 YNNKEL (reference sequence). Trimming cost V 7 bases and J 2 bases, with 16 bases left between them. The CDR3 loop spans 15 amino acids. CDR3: CASTPGLADTDTQYF. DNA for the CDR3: TGTGCCAGCACCCCGGGACTTGCCGACACAGATACGCAGTATTTT.

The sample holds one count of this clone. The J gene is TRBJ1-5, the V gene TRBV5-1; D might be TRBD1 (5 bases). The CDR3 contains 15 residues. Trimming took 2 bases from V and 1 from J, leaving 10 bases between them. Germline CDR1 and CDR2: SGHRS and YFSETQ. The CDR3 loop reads CASSLSGLSNQPQHF. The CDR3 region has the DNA TGCGCCAGCAGCTTATCAGGGTTGAGCAATCAGCCCCAGCATTTT.

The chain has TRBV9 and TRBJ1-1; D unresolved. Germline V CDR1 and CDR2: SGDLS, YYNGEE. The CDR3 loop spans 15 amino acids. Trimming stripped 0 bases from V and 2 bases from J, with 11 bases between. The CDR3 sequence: CASSVDVQTNTEAFF. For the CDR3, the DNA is TGTGCCAGCAGCGTAGACGTTCAGACAAACACTGAAGCTTTCTTT.

DNA for the CDR3: TGTGCCAGCAGCGTAGCCGGACAGGGAGAGACCCAGTACTTC. The encoded protein is CASSVAGQGETQYF. The chain recombines TRBV9 with TRBJ2-5, with 8 bases that match TRBD1. Germline-derived CDR1 and CDR2 are SGDLS and YYNGEE. The length of the CDR3 is 14 residues. J was trimmed by 4 bases and V by 0 bases; bases with no gene match: 2.

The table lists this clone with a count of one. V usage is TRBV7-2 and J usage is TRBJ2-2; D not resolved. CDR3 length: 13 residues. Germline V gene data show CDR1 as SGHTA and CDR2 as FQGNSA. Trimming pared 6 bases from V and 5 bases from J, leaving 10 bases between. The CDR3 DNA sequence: TGTGCCAGCAGATTTAGCAGTACCGGGGAGCTGTTTTTT. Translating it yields CASRFSSTGELFF.

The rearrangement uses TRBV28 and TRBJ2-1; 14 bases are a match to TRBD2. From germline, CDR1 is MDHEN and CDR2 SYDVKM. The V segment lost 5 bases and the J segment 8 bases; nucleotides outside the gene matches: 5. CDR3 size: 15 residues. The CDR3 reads CASSGEGLAGDEQFF. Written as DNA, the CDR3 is TGTGCCAGCAGTGGGGAGGGACTAGCGGGAGATGAGCAGTTCTTC.

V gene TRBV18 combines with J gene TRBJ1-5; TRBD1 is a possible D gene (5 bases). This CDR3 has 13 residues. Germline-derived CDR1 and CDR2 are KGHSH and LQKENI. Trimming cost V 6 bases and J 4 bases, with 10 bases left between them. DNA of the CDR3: TGTGCCAGCTCGCGGGACGGAAATCAGCCCCAGCATTTT. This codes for CASSRDGNQPQHF.

CDR3 protein: CASRPEVNSYGYTF. CDR3 coding DNA: TGCGCCAGCAGGCCCGAGGTAAACTCATATGGCTACACCTTC. This sequence joins TRBV4-3 and TRBJ1-2; no firm D call. The ends were cut back, 6 bases at V and 5 bases at J, with 16 bases in the middle. This CDR3 is built from 14 residues. The germline CDR1 and CDR2 sequences are LGHNA and YSLEER.

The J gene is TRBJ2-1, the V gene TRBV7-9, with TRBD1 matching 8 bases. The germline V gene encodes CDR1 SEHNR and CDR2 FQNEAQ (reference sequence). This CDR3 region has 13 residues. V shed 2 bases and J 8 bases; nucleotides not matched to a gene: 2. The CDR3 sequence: CASSLTQGDEQFF. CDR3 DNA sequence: TGTGCCAGCAGCTTAACACAGGGGGATGAGCAGTTCTTC.

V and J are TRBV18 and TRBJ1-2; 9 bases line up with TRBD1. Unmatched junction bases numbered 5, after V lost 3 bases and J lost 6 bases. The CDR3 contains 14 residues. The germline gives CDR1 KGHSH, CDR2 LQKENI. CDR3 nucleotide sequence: TGTGCCAGCTCACCCGGGACAGGGTTTCATGGCTACACCTTC. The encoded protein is CASSPGTGFHGYTF.

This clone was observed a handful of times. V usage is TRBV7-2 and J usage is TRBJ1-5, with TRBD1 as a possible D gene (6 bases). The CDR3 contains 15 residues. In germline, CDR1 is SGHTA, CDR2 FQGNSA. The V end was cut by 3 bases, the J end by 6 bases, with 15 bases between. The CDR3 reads CASSLTRGGTQPQHF. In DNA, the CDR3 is TGTGCCAGCAGCTTGACGAGAGGGGGAACTCAGCCCCAGCATTTT.

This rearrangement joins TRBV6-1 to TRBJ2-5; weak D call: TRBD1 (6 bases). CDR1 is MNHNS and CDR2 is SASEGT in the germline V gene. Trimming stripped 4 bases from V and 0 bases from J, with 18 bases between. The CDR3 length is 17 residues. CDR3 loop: CASSGGSQDSYQETQYF. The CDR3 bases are TGTGCCAGCAGTGGAGGATCCCAGGACAGCTACCAAGAGACCCAGTACTTC.

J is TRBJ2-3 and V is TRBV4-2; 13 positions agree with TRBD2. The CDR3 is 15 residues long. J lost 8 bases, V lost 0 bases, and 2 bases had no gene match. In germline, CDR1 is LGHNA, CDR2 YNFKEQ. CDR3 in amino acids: CASSQDRLAGGTQYF. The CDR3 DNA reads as TGTGCCAGCAGCCAAGATCGACTAGCGGGGGGTACGCAGTATTTT.

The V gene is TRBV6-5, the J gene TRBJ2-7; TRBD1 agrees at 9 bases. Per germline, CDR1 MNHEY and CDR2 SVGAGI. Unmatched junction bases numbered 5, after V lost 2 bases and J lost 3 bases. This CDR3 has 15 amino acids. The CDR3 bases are TGTGCCAGCAGTTACCAGGGACAGGGCCTCTACGAGCAGTACTTC. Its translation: CASSYQGQGLYEQYF.

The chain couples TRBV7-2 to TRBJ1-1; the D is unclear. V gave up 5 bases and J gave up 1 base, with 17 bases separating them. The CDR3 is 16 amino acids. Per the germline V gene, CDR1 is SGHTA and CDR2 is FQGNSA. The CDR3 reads CASSPQPHGGNTEAFF. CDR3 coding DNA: TGTGCCAGCAGCCCCCAGCCACACGGAGGGAACACTGAAGCTTTCTTT.